These T cell receptor beta chains were read from a single sample in a study of CD8+CD57+ T cells in acquired aplastic anemia. TCRdb processed the reads anew with MiXCR; each CDR3 protein has one entry. Among around 80,000 distinct CDR3 sequences listed, 55% to 75% were seen once. The specimen sequenced was sorted CD4+, CD8+, or CD8+CD57+ T cells (not recorded which) from PBMCs. The receptor set was obtained from a human donor with aplastic anemia. Each CDR3 is given with its conserved first and last residue. D genes are given only for firm matches. A row's size may be missing; if present it is once, few, many or a size class.

j_call d_call clone_size v_call cdr3_nt cdr3_aa
TRBJ2-2 . . TRBV20-1 TGCAGTGCTACCCTGGGGGGGGAGCTGTTTTTT CSATLGGELFF
TRBJ1-2 . . TRBV10-1 TGCGCCAGCAGTGAGAGGTATGGGTATGGCTACACCTTC CASSERYGYGYTF
TRBJ2-1 TRBD2 . TRBV7-9 TGTGCCAGCAGTGTGACTAGCGGGGTCTGGGAGCAGTTCTTC CASSVTSGVWEQFF
TRBJ2-2 . many TRBV7-3 TGTGCCAGCAGCCCAAACTTGAGCGGGGAGCTGTTTTTT CASSPNLSGELFF
TRBJ1-6 . . TRBV11-2 TGTGCCAGCAGCCCGTTGCGTGGGCTTAATTCACCCCTCCACTTT CASSPLRGLNSPLHF
TRBJ2-7 . . TRBV10-3 TGTGCCATCAGGGGCTCTCGGGACGAGCAGTACTTC CAIRGSRDEQYF
TRBJ2-7 TRBD2 . TRBV7-2 TGTGCCAGCAGCCCCACTAGCGGGACGTACGAGCAGTACTTC CASSPTSGTYEQYF
TRBJ2-5 . few TRBV25-1 TGTGCCAGCAGTGAATCAGGCGGGAAGGAGACCCAGTACTTC CASSESGGKETQYF
TRBJ2-2 . . TRBV7-9 TGTGCCAGCAGCTCTCAGGGAACCGGGGAGCTGTTTTTT CASSSQGTGELFF
TRBJ2-3 TRBD2 few TRBV15 TGTGCCACCAGGGCTCCGGGACTAGCGGGGCTAGATACGCAGTATTTT CATRAPGLAGLDTQYF
TRBJ2-7 . . TRBV15 TGTGCCACCAGCAGATCTAACTACGAGCAGTACTTC CATSRSNYEQYF
TRBJ2-7 . few TRBV7-9 TGTGCCAGCAGTTCCCGGGAGACCTACGAGCAGTACTTC CASSSRETYEQYF
TRBJ1-1 . . TRBV10-3 TGTGCCATCAGCTCGACAGTCAGCACTGAAGCTTTCTTT CAISSTVSTEAFF
TRBJ2-5 TRBD2 . TRBV2 TGTGCCAGCAGTGAGGCGCCTAGCGGGAGCGAGACCCAGTACTTC CASSEAPSGSETQYF
TRBJ1-2 TRBD1 . TRBV5-1 TGCGCCAGCAGACGTCCAGGGGGCCGATATGGCTACACCTTC CASRRPGGRYGYTF
TRBJ1-5 . . TRBV2 TGTGCCAGCAGACGGAGCGGACTCTCCCCACGCCAGCATTTT CASRRSGLSPRQHF
TRBJ1-6 . . TRBV19 TGTGCCAGTAGTCTCCCGGGTGGGGGATCACCCCTCCACTTT CASSLPGGGSPLHF
TRBJ2-2 . . TRBV15 TGTGCCACCAGCAGATTTGCGGGTGAGGAGCTGTTTTTT CATSRFAGEELFF
TRBJ1-4 . . TRBV2 TGTGCCAGCGACCTGGACAGACATAATGAAAAACTGTTTTTT CASDLDRHNEKLFF
TRBJ1-2 TRBD1 . TRBV4-1 TGCGCCAGCAGCCAAAGGACAGGGAAATTGGAGGGCTACACCTTC CASSQRTGKLEGYTF
TRBJ1-3 . . TRBV25-1 TGTGCCAGCAGTGACAGGGAATTATACGGCACCACATATTTT CASSDRELYGTTYF
TRBJ2-6 . . TRBV12-3/TRBV12-4 TGTGCCAGCAGTTCCCCCCAGACTGGGGCCAACGTCCTGACTTTC CASSSPQTGANVLTF
TRBJ2-7 TRBD1 . TRBV7-9 TGTGCCAGCAGCCCCCGCCCGAGACAGGGGAACGAGCAGTACTTC CASSPRPRQGNEQYF
TRBJ2-7 . . TRBV2 TGTGCCAGCAGCCCCCAATTCTCGCGACACTACGAGCAGTACTTC CASSPQFSRHYEQYF
TRBJ1-2 . . TRBV5-6 TGTGCCAGCAGCTCAGGGACCGGTAACTATGGCTACACCTTC CASSSGTGNYGYTF
TRBJ2-7 . few TRBV7-3 TGTGCCAGCAGCTCGACATCCTACGAGCAGTACTTC CASSSTSYEQYF
TRBJ2-2 TRBD1 few TRBV11-3 TGTGCCAGCAGCCCGGGACAGGGGAACACCGGGGAGCTGTTTTTT CASSPGQGNTGELFF
TRBJ2-3 . . TRBV20-1 TGCAGTGCAAGGACCATACTCCTCGATACGCAGTATTTT CSARTILLDTQYF
TRBJ2-5 TRBD2 . TRBV25-1 TGTGCCAGCAGCTTAGAACCGGGGGGACCTGGGGCCCAGTACTTC CASSLEPGGPGAQYF
TRBJ1-4 . . TRBV2 TGTGCCAGCAGTGATGGGGGGGCTGGTGAAAAACTGTTTTTT CASSDGGAGEKLFF
TRBJ2-7 . . TRBV10-2 TGCGCCAGCAGTGAGTCGACGGGGGCGACCTACGAGCAGTACTTC CASSESTGATYEQYF
TRBJ1-1 . . TRBV29-1 TGCAGCGTTGGGTCTGGGTCCTCGAACACTGAAGCTTTCTTT CSVGSGSSNTEAFF
TRBJ1-1 TRBD1 few TRBV2 TGTGCCAGCAGTTATACAGGGGGTGGCACTGAAGCTTTCTTT CASSYTGGGTEAFF
TRBJ1-2 . . TRBV25-1 TGTGCCAGCAACTATAACTATGGCTACACCTTC CASNYNYGYTF
TRBJ1-2 TRBD1 . TRBV10-1 TGCGCCAGCAGTGAGTCGCAGGGGGCCGTCTATGGCTACACCTTC CASSESQGAVYGYTF
TRBJ2-7 . once TRBV20-1 TGCAGTGCTTACGGACCGTTCCACGAGCAGTACTTC CSAYGPFHEQYF
TRBJ2-2 . . TRBV10-2 TGCGCCAGCAGTGTAAAAGGGGGTGAATACACCGGGGAGCTGTTTTTT CASSVKGGEYTGELFF
TRBJ2-7 TRBD2 . TRBV15 TGTGCCACCAGCAGGACCGGGACTAGCGGCTACGAGCAGTACTTC CATSRTGTSGYEQYF
TRBJ2-7 TRBD1 . TRBV12-3/TRBV12-4 TGTGCCAGCAGACTTGACAGGGGGTCCTACGAGCAGTACTTC CASRLDRGSYEQYF
TRBJ1-1 . . TRBV25-1 TGTGCCAGCAGTGACGGTCGGAGAGGGTACGAAACTGAAGCTTTCTTT CASSDGRRGYETEAFF
TRBJ1-6 . . TRBV20-1 TGCAGTGCTAGATCCGGGAGGGATTCACCCCTCCACTTT CSARSGRDSPLHF
TRBJ1-2 . once TRBV7-2 TGTGCCAGCGGGCAGAGCTATGGCTACACCTTC CASGQSYGYTF
TRBJ1-6 TRBD1 few TRBV2 TGTGCCAGCAGTCCGGAGACAGGGAATTCACCCCTCCACTTT CASSPETGNSPLHF
TRBJ2-1 TRBD1 . TRBV7-3 TGTGCCAGCAGCTCCCTGGGACAGGGGGAGCAGTTCTTC CASSSLGQGEQFF
TRBJ2-3 . . TRBV7-9 TGTGCCAGCAGCGATACTAGCACAGATACGCAGTATTTT CASSDTSTDTQYF
TRBJ2-7 TRBD2 . TRBV10-3 TGTGCCATCAGTGGGATGGGACTAGCGGGCCAGGGGACCTACGAGCAGTACTTC CAISGMGLAGQGTYEQYF
TRBJ1-5 . few TRBV19 TGTGCCAGTAGTATAGTTGGGGGGCACCAGCCCCAGCATTTT CASSIVGGHQPQHF
TRBJ2-7 . . TRBV2 TGTGCCAGCAGTGAAGGTCTAGCAGCCGTGGCCGAGCAGTACTTC CASSEGLAAVAEQYF
TRBJ2-5 . . TRBV7-9 TGTGCCAGCAGCTACAGGGGAGGAGAGACCCAGTACTTC CASSYRGGETQYF
TRBJ2-7 TRBD1 . TRBV6-1 TGTGCCAGCAGTACACGGGACAGCTCCTACGAGCAGTACTTC CASSTRDSSYEQYF
TRBJ1-2 TRBD1 . TRBV19 TGTGCCAGTAGTGGACAGGGCCGGGAGAACTATGGCTACACCTTC CASSGQGRENYGYTF
TRBJ2-3 TRBD1 . TRBV12-3/TRBV12-4 TGTGCCAGCAGTCCATGGGGACAGGGAGGGACAGATACGCAGTATTTT CASSPWGQGGTDTQYF
TRBJ1-1 . . TRBV12-3/TRBV12-4 TGTGCCAGCAGTCCTCAGATGAACACTGAAGCTTTCTTT CASSPQMNTEAFF
TRBJ1-3 . . TRBV25-1 TGTGCCAGCAGTGAAATGGGAAATGGAAACACCATATATTTT CASSEMGNGNTIYF
TRBJ2-7 TRBD2 . TRBV2 TGTGCCAGAAAGCGGGAGGCCATGGACGAGCAGTACTTC CARKREAMDEQYF
TRBJ2-5 . once TRBV20-1 TGCAGTGCATTTCAGGGGGGCAAGGAGACCCAGTACTTC CSAFQGGKETQYF